One and the same sample provided the 30 T cell receptor beta chains below, sequenced in a study of T cells after yellow fever vaccination. TCRdb reanalysed the 5' RACE reads using MiXCR and keeps one entry per CDR3 protein. Of about 430,000 distinct CDR3 sequences listed, around 20% were seen once; the top ten hold over 15%. The material sequenced was PBMCs, taken before the yellow fever booster vaccination. These receptors came from a young man who received the YFV17D yellow fever vaccine.

This clonotype has more than one count but fewer than ten. The rearrangement links TRBV6-2 or TRBV6-3 to TRBJ2-7, with D perhaps matching TRBD1 or TRBD2 (7 bases each). The V and J ends lost 6 bases and 6 bases respectively, with 18 bases between them. The CDR3 has 14 residues. Germline V gives CDR1 MNHEY, CDR2 SVGEGT. CDR3 DNA sequence: TGTGCCAGCAGCCCTGGGAGGGGGCCGGGCGAGCAGTACTTC. Encoded protein: CASSPGRGPGEQYF.

This clonotype was seen only a few times. This rearrangement joins TRBV5-4 to TRBJ2-3; the D gene is possibly TRBD2 (6 bases). Germline V CDR1 and CDR2: SGHNT, YYREEE (reference sequence). Trimming shortened V by 2 bases and J by 2 bases, and 12 bases separated the two germline ends. CDR3 length: 15 amino acids. CDR3 nucleotides: TGTGCCAGCAGCTTTTCTAGCGACCCCACAGATACGCAGTATTTT. It is translated as CASSFSSDPTDTQYF.

This clonotype was observed a handful of times. This chain joins TRBV12-3 or TRBV12-4 and TRBJ1-2; 7 bases match TRBD1. The CDR3 sequence is 13 residues long. V shed 7 bases and J 3 bases; nucleotides not matched to a gene: 5. The CDR3: CASTTRGDYGYTF. Written as DNA, the CDR3 is TGTGCCAGCACCACCAGGGGGGACTATGGCTACACCTTC.

This clonotype was picked up a small number of times. The chain employs TRBV6-2 or TRBV6-3 and TRBJ1-5; perhaps TRBD1 as D (6 bases). The germline gives CDR1 MNHEY, CDR2 SVGEGT. This CDR3 is 14 amino acids long. Trimming pared 4 bases from V and 6 bases from J, leaving 13 bases between. The CDR3 DNA follows: TGTGCCAGCAGTTCCAGGACAGAGGGTCAGCCCCAGCATTTT. The encoded protein is CASSSRTEGQPQHF.

In this sample, this clonotype turned up a few times. V gene TRBV5-5 combines with J gene TRBJ2-7; D may correspond to TRBD1 or TRBD2 (5 bases each). The V gene's germline CDR1 is SGHKS and CDR2 YYEKEE (reference sequence). This CDR3 region has 13 residues. V dropped 0 bases and J dropped 4 bases, with 8 bases sitting between them. Written as DNA, the CDR3 is TGTGCCAGCAGCTTGGGACAGCGGTACGAGCAGTACTTC. Translation: CASSLGQRYEQYF.

This rearrangement joins TRBV6-1 to TRBJ1-4; D unclear. The CDR3 contains 17 residues. Per the germline V gene, CDR1 is MNHNS and CDR2 is SASEGT. Trimming stripped 4 bases from V and 6 bases from J, with 21 bases between. Here the CDR3 reads CASSASGLNSRDEKLFF. CDR3 DNA: TGTGCCAGCAGTGCCTCCGGACTGAACTCTCGTGATGAAAAACTGTTTTTT.

This clonotype was picked up a small number of times. The chain is built from TRBV20-1 and TRBJ2-1, with 11 bases matching TRBD2. The CDR3 is 15 residues long. Germline V lookup: CDR1 DFQATT, CDR2 SNEGSKA (reference sequence). Unmatched junction bases numbered 5, after V lost 0 bases and J lost 7 bases. CDR3 bases: TGCAGTGCTAGAGATCTTAGCGGGGGGGCTAATGAGCAGTTCTTC. It yields the protein CSARDLSGGANEQFF.

In its sample, this clonotype was seen a few times. The V call is TRBV7-2, the J call TRBJ2-3; 8 nucleotides match TRBD2. The CDR3 is made up of 16 amino acids. Germline CDR1 is SGHTA and CDR2 is FQGNSA. The trim removed 5 bases at V and 1 base at J, leaving 8 bases unmatched. The CDR3 DNA follows: TGTGCCAGCAGCGAGTCCTGGCGGGGGGGCACAGATACGCAGTATTTT. Protein sequence: CASSESWRGGTDTQYF.

This clonotype has a single count. The V gene is TRBV6-6, the J gene TRBJ2-7; no firm D call. V dropped 6 bases and J dropped 4 bases, with 13 bases sitting between them. The V gene's germline CDR1 is MNHNY and CDR2 SVGAGI (reference sequence). The CDR3 contains 13 residues. CDR3 sequence reads: CASSPRSEYEQYV. In DNA form, the CDR3 reads TGTGCCAGCAGCCCCCGCTCTGAGTACGAGCAGTACGTC.

The chain combines TRBV21-1 with TRBJ2-7; the D call in the table, TRBD1, was not verified against the DNA. TRBV21-1 is flagged as a pseudogene. The CDR3 is 16 residues long. The CDR3 DNA follows: TGTGCCAGCAGCACCCCGACAGGGGACGCAGGGAACGAGCAGTACGTC. Amino acids: CASSTPTGDAGNEQYV.

This clonotype was counted only a few times. The genes are TRBV6-5 and TRBJ2-2; 7 bases align to TRBD1. After removal of 6 bases from V and 0 bases from J, the junction contained 10 bases not matched to a gene. The germline gives CDR1 MNHEY, CDR2 SVGAGI. This CDR3 spans 17 amino acids. CDR3 sequence: CASRHRGPFANTGELFF. CDR3 DNA: TGTGCCAGCAGGCACAGGGGCCCGTTCGCGAACACCGGGGAGCTGTTTTTT.

Only a few counts were recorded for this clonotype. The chain is built from TRBV4-3 and TRBJ2-7; D is unresolved. Germline CDR1 reads LGHNA; CDR2 reads YSLEER. V lost 0 bases, J lost 1 base, and 10 bases lay in between. CDR3 length: 15 amino acids. The CDR3 region is CASSQDLQYSYEQYF. The CDR3 DNA reads TGCGCCAGCAGCCAAGATTTACAGTATTCCTACGAGCAGTACTTC.

The chain carries TRBV10-3 and TRBJ1-2; 7 bases are a match to TRBD1. Germline loops: CDR1 ENHRY, CDR2 SYGVKD. The length of the CDR3 is 14 residues. The V and J ends lost 6 bases and 4 bases, in that order; junction bases with no gene match: 8. Here the CDR3 DNA reads TGTGCCATCAGCCCACAGGGGCTCGGCTATGGCTACACCTTC. Translation: CAISPQGLGYGYTF.

As for this clonotype: Given a much more abundant clone one base away, this may be a read error. The CDR3 is CASSRQGTTEAFF. In DNA form, the CDR3 reads TGTGCCAGCAGTCGACAGGGGACCACTGAAGCTTTCTTT. The chain links TRBV6-6 to TRBJ1-1, with 8 bases aligning to TRBD1. V gave up 5 bases and J gave up 4 bases; unmatched junction bases: 3. The CDR3 is made up of 13 amino acids. From germline, CDR1 is MNHNY and CDR2 SVGAGI (reference sequence).

The J gene is TRBJ1-1, the V gene TRBV27; D is unresolved. Germline V gives CDR1 MNHEY, CDR2 SMNVEV (reference sequence). The CDR3 contains 13 residues. The V gene lost 1 base and the J gene lost 2 bases, with 5 bases spanning the gap. The CDR3 nucleotides are TGTGCCAGCAGTTTATGGCCTAACACTGAAGCTTTCTTT. Amino acid sequence: CASSLWPNTEAFF.

The chain couples TRBV6-5 to TRBJ2-1, with 8 positions matching TRBD1. This CDR3 contains 13 residues. After removal of 5 bases from V and 11 bases from J, the junction contained 8 bases not matched to a gene. Germline-derived CDR1 and CDR2 are MNHEY and SVGAGI. The CDR3 loop is CASSQPGQGKQFF. In DNA form, the CDR3 reads TGTGCCAGCAGTCAACCTGGACAGGGAAAGCAGTTCTTC.

The table lists this clonotype with a few counts. The CDR3 nucleotides are TGCAGTGCTAGAGCCCACAGGCAGTCCCAAGAGACCCAGTACTTC. It is translated as CSARAHRQSQETQYF. The chain employs TRBV20-1 and TRBJ2-5; possibly TRBD1 for D (5 bases). This CDR3 contains 15 residues. V lost 1 base, J lost 1 base, and 13 bases lay in between. Germline V gives CDR1 DFQATT, CDR2 SNEGSKA (reference sequence).

The chain recombines TRBV7-9 with TRBJ1-1, with 8 bases fitting TRBD1. Germline CDR1 and CDR2: SEHNR and FQNEAQ (reference sequence). Trimming took 2 bases from V and 4 from J; bases not matched to a gene: 3. The length of the CDR3 is 14 residues. The CDR3 spells CASSLYDRGTEAFF. DNA for the CDR3: TGTGCCAGCAGCTTATACGACAGGGGCACTGAAGCTTTCTTT.

The chain uses TRBV9 and TRBJ2-3; either TRBD1 or TRBD2 may fit D (5 bases each). Germline V gives CDR1 SGDLS, CDR2 YYNGEE. The CDR3 is 16 amino acids. The ends were cut back, 0 bases at V and 0 bases at J, with 11 bases in the middle. The CDR3 reads CASSVEIGASTDTQYF. CDR3 bases: TGTGCCAGCAGCGTAGAGATCGGGGCCAGCACAGATACGCAGTATTTT.

CDR3 loop: CASSLNIAGGYEQFV. CDR3 DNA sequence: TGTGCCAGCAGTTTAAATATAGCGGGGGGCTATGAGCAGTTCGTC. The rearrangement joins TRBV12-3 or TRBV12-4 to TRBJ2-7; 10 bases agree with TRBD2. This CDR3 is 15 amino acids long.

This clonotype appeared many times. The V gene is TRBV18, the J gene TRBJ1-2, with D tentatively TRBD1 (5 bases). The V end lost 5 bases, the J end lost 1 base, and 8 bases lay between the germline ends. Germline loops: CDR1 KGHSH, CDR2 LQKENI. This CDR3 has 13 residues. CDR3 in amino acids: CASSTGGNYGYTF. CDR3 coding DNA: TGTGCCAGCTCAACGGGGGGTAACTATGGCTACACCTTC.

This clonotype was found a few times. The rearrangement uses TRBV7-8 and TRBJ2-3, with no clear D. The CDR3 has 13 amino acids. V lost 7 bases and J 8 bases, leaving 16 bases between the germline ends. CDR1 SGHVS and CDR2 FQNEAQ come from the germline V gene. The DNA of the CDR3 is TGTGCCAGCAACCGAGGACGCGTGGGTACGCAGTATTTT. This translates into CASNRGRVGTQYF.

The V call is TRBV29-1, the J call TRBJ1-1; D unresolved. V lost 4 bases, J lost 7 bases, and 16 bases lay in between. This CDR3 has 13 residues. Germline V gene lookup returns CDR1 SQVTM and CDR2 ANQGSEA. This CDR3 reads CSVARGGFGEAFF. Written as DNA, the CDR3 is TGCAGCGTTGCCCGCGGCGGGTTTGGTGAAGCTTTCTTT.

The rearrangement uses TRBV6-6 and TRBJ1-2, with no clear D. Germline V gives CDR1 MNHNY, CDR2 SVGAGI (reference sequence). V shed 8 bases and J shed 1 base, with 8 bases lying between them. The CDR3 consists of 12 residues. The CDR3 spells CASASLNYGYTF. CDR3 in DNA: TGTGCCAGCGCGTCCCTTAACTATGGCTACACCTTC.

This chain uses TRBV4-1 with TRBJ2-5; 10 bases are a match to TRBD1. V trimming: 2 bases; J trimming: 4 bases; junction bases outside the gene matches: 16. In germline, CDR1 is MGHRA, CDR2 YSYEKL. The CDR3 runs to 19 residues. CDR3 sequence reads: CASSQRPGQGGPPGETQYF. The DNA of the CDR3 is TGCGCCAGCAGCCAAAGACCCGGACAGGGGGGTCCCCCAGGAGAGACCCAGTACTTC.

This clonotype was seen only a few times. The chain combines TRBV9 with TRBJ2-7, with D uncertain. The CDR3 consists of 13 residues. Germline CDR1 reads SGDLS; CDR2 reads YYNGEE. The ends were cut back, 3 bases at V and 2 bases at J, with 9 bases in the middle. The CDR3 spells CASSGARPYEQYF. In nucleotides, the CDR3 is TGTGCCAGCAGCGGGGCCAGGCCCTACGAGCAGTACTTC.

J is TRBJ2-3 and V is TRBV5-1; D gene ambiguous. V dropped 5 bases and J dropped 1 base, with 11 bases sitting between them. Per the germline V gene, CDR1 is SGHRS and CDR2 is YFSETQ. This CDR3 contains 14 residues. Here the CDR3 reads CASRADWGTDTQYF. CDR3 nucleotide sequence: TGCGCCAGCAGGGCGGATTGGGGCACAGATACGCAGTATTTT.

This clonotype has just a few counts. This chain links TRBV27 with TRBJ2-3; the D gene could be TRBD1 or TRBD2 (5 bases each). The CDR3 loop spans 13 amino acids. Germline CDR1 is MNHEY and CDR2 is SMNVEV (reference sequence). V was cut by 6 bases and J by 8 bases, with 15 bases left in between. The CDR3 nucleotides read TGTGCCAGCAGACAGAGGGGCTCGGGTACGCAGTATTTT. Translation gives CASRQRGSGTQYF.

The rearrangement uses TRBV10-3 and TRBJ1-4; D perhaps matches TRBD1 (6 bases). Germline loops: CDR1 ENHRY, CDR2 SYGVKD. Trimming pared 11 bases from V and 8 bases from J, leaving 18 bases between. CDR3 length: 13 amino acids. The CDR3 DNA follows: TGTGCCTCCGCGGGGCAGGGGAAAGAAAAACTGTTTTTT. This translates into CASAGQGKEKLFF.

This clonotype was seen only a few times. The rearrangement uses TRBV15 and TRBJ2-2; 8 bases are a match to TRBD1. Germline V gives CDR1 LNHNV, CDR2 YYDKDF (reference sequence). The CDR3 length is 16 residues. Losses at the gene ends were 3 bases for V and 4 bases for J; bases not matched to a gene: 7. This CDR3 reads CATSRTGEVGTGELFF. The CDR3 DNA reads as TGTGCCACCAGCAGGACAGGGGAGGTCGGCACCGGGGAGCTGTTTTTT.